This T cell receptor (beta chain) was retrieved from a study of blood T cell repertoires in COVID-19. Across the whole study: From T cells, B-cell-depleted T cells, or PBMCs came the material, which was cDNA or gDNA.

Authors' methods: Nucleated cell number was recorded as an estimate derived from reference gene primer amplification. TCRdb's table, derived via immunoSEQ multiplex PCR, lists solely in-frame clones and lacks some. V and J calls plus clone size are reproduced from that table; the DNA served to infer D and trimming. Among under 350,000 clones listed, 86% were seen once. This CDR3 has 11 amino acids. V gave up 4 bases and J gave up 9 bases, with 4 bases separating them. Germline V gives CDR1 MNHEY, CDR2 SVGEGT. This clone was seen a few times. The sequence came from a man aged 18 to 29 with active or convalescent COVID-19. The gene calls are TRBV6-2 or TRBV6-3 and TRBJ1-6; D gene ambiguous. Sequenced material: peripheral blood. CDR3 amino acids: CASSSGSPLHF. The CDR3 region has the DNA TGTGCCAGCAGTTCGGGTTCACCCCTCCACTTT.